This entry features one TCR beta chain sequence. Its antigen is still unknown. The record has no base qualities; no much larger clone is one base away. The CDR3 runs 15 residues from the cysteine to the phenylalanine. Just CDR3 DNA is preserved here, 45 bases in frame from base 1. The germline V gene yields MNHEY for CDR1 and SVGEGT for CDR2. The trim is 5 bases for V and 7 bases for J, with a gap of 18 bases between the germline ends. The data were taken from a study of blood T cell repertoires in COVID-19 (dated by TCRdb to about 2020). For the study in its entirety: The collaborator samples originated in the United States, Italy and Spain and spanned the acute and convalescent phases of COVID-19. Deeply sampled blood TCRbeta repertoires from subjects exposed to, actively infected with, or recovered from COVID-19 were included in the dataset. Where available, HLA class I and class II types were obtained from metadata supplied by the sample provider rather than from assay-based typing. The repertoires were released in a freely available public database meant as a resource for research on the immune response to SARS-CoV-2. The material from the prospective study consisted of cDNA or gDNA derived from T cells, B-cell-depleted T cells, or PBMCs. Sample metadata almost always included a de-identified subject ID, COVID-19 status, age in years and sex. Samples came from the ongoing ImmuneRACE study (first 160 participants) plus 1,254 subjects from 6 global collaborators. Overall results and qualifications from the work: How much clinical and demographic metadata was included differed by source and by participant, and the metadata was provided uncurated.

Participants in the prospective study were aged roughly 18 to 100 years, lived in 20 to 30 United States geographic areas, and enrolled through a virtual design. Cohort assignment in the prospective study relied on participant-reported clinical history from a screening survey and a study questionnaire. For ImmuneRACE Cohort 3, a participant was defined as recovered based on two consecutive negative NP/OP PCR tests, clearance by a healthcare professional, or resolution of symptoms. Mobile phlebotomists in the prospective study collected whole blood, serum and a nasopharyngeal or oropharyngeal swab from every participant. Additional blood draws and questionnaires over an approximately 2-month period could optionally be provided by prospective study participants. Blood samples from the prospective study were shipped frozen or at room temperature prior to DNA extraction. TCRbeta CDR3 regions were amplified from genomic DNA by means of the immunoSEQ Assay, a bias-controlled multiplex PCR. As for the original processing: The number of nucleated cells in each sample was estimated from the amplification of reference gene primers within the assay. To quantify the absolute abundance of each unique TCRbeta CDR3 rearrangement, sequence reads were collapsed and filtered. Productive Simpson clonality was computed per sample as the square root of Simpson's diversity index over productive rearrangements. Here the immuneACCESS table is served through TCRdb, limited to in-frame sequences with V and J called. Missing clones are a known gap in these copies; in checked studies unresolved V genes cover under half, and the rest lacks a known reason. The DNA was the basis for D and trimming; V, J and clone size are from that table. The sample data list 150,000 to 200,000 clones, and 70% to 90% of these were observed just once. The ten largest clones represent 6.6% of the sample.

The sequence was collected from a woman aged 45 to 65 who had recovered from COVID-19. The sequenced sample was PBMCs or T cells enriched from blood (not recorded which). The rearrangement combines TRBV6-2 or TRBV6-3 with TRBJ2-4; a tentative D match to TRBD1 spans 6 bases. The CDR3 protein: CASSPRQGLVNIQYF. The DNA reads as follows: TGTGCCAGCAGTCCGCGGCAGGGGCTTGTGAACATTCAGTACTTC.